Reported below is one TCR beta chain. Its antigen is undetermined. Clones were read by immunoSEQ multiplex PCR, and TCRdb kept only the in-frame ones, dropping some. The sample lists 25,000 to 35,000 clones, 85% to 90% seen once, with approximately 48% in the top ten. CDR3 length equals 14 residues. Trimming stripped 5 bases from V and 7 bases from J, with 18 bases between. Germline CDR1 is SGHNT and CDR2 is YENEEA. This specimen comes from a study of OX40 agonist ivuxolimab in advanced cancers. At the level of the study: Hepatocellular carcinoma, melanoma, renal cell or head and neck cancer occurred in dose-escalation patients.

Whole-study findings and limits: Among patients with partial responses at 0.1-3.0 mg/kg, clonal expansion was among the lowest.

The sample consisted of CD4+ or CD8+ T cells sorted from blood, taken in a trial of the OX40 agonist ivuxolimab. The V gene is TRBV11-3, the J gene TRBJ2-7; TRBD1 is a possible D gene (5 bases). The sequence came from an adult with an advanced solid tumor such as melanoma, head and neck, liver or kidney cancer. The CDR3 is CASSPDPGSSEQYF. The CDR3 DNA is TGTGCCAGCAGCCCGGACCCAGGGTCTTCGGAGCAGTACTTC.